This T cell receptor beta chain comes out of a study of naive and memory T cell subsets. General study findings and limits: Activation and differentiation may alter RNA-based TCR counts. Between naive and memory subsets, TCR abundance power law exponents differed. A few larger clonotypes appeared in naive repertoires, especially CD8, possibly memory cells re-expressing CD45RA.

This clonotype was recorded a few times. Its target is unknown. Trimming left V 0 bases short and J 0 bases short, with 7 bases between. The CDR3 covers 15 residues. Both TRBC1 and TRBC2 were covered by a beta constant-region primer of two equimolar oligonucleotides. Ligated cDNA was amplified by four rounds of PCR with nested alpha and beta constant-region primers and SP2. TCRdb reanalysed the UMI-ligation and nested PCR reads using MiXCR and keeps one entry per CDR3 protein. This sample yields 140,000 to 150,000 distinct CDR3 sequences, of which 22% are seen a single time; 0.11% belongs to the top ten.

This receptor was taken from a human donor in good health. This chain joins TRBV12-3 or TRBV12-4 and TRBJ2-3, with a weak D call TRBD2 (5 bases). Specimen: naive CD4+ T cells from blood. DNA for the CDR3: TGTGCCAGCAGTTTAGCAGCGGATAGCACAGATACGCAGTATTTT. The encoded protein is CASSLAADSTDTQYF.